This paragraph reports one T cell receptor (beta chain). The target antigen is unknown. The record originates from a study of shared clonotypes between healthy human individuals. Study-wide findings and caveats: Clonotype sharing across several donors was observed for 4.5% to 6.5% of naive CD4 clonotypes.

Trimming removed 3 bases from V and 7 bases from J; junction bases left unmatched: 12. This CDR3 has 16 residues. CDR1 SGHDT and CDR2 YYEEEE come from the germline V gene. The table came from immunoSEQ multiplex PCR; TCRdb's copy has only in-frame clones and leaves some out. The sample lists about 110,000 clones, 65% to 75% seen once, with roughly a quarter in the top ten. V is TRBV5-6 and J is TRBJ2-3; 9 bases map to TRBD2. Sequenced: memory CD8+ T cells sorted from blood. The subset: CD45RO+ cells pooled with CCR7-negative TemRA cells. The TCR comes from a woman in her twenties or thirties in good health. The DNA of the CDR3 is TGTGCCAGCAGCTCAATCGGGACTAGCCGACCCCATACGCAGTATTTT. It specifies CASSSIGTSRPHTQYF. Using reference TRBV5-6 and TRBJ2-3 for the parts outside the CDR3, the full variable domain is DAGVTQSPTHLIKTRGQQVTLRCSPKSGHDTVSWYQQALGQGPQFIFQYYEEEERQRGNFPDRFSGHQFPNYSSELNVNALLLGDSALYLCASSSIGTSRPHTQYFGPGTRLTVL.